One and the same sample provided the 20 T cell receptor beta chains below, sequenced in a study of blood T cell repertoires in COVID-19. Using immunoSEQ multiplex PCR, the repertoire was profiled, and TCRdb retains in-frame clones only, with some absent. The data show around 94,000 clones, more than 90% seen once. The sequenced material came from peripheral blood. The source is a woman aged 45-60 years with COVID-19, enrolled during active disease.

The chain recombines TRBV5-6 with TRBJ2-7; D is perhaps TRBD1 (5 bases). CDR1 is SGHDT and CDR2 is YYEEEE in the germline V gene. V was shortened by 4 bases and J by 0 bases, with 14 bases between the two germline ends. CDR3 length: 15 amino acids. The CDR3 reads CASSQSGISSYEQYV. The CDR3 nucleotides read TGTGCCAGCAGCCAATCAGGGATCAGCTCCTACGAGCAGTACGTC.

The chain combines TRBV3-1 (or the pseudogene TRBV3-2) with TRBJ1-1, with D unclear. CDR1 and CDR2 (germline): LGHDT, YNNKEL (reference sequence). The CDR3 contains 13 residues. Trimming shortened V by 4 bases and J by 2 bases, and 8 bases separated the two germline ends. In DNA, the CDR3 is TGTGCCAGCAGCCTCACACCAAACACTGAAGCTTTCTTT. Residues: CASSLTPNTEAFF.

Only a few counts were recorded for this clone. The chain joins TRBV19 to TRBJ1-6; 10 bases line up with TRBD1. Per the germline V gene, CDR1 is LNHDA and CDR2 is SQIVND (reference sequence). The CDR3 loop spans 15 amino acids. The V segment lost 5 bases and the J segment 10 bases; nucleotides outside the gene matches: 8. CDR3 in DNA: TGTGCCAGTAGTGGGTCGACAGGGGGCTTATCACCCCTCCACTTT. Its protein product is CASSGSTGGLSPLHF.

The chain joins TRBV27 to TRBJ1-2; D is ambiguous. V was clipped by 3 bases and J by 8 bases, with 13 bases between them. The length of the CDR3 is 13 residues. Germline assignment: CDR1 MNHEY and CDR2 SMNVEV (reference sequence). CDR3 amino acids: CASSFTGVRGYTF. In nucleotides, the CDR3 is TGTGCCAGCAGTTTTACCGGGGTCAGGGGCTACACCTTC.

The rearrangement joins TRBV5-4 to TRBJ2-5, with TRBD1 identical over 9 bases. This CDR3 has 15 residues. CDR1 is SGHNT, CDR2 YYREEE, per germline (reference sequence). The junction had 8 bases not matched to a gene; V was cut back by 3 bases and J by 5 bases. The CDR3 DNA reads as TGTGCCAGCAGCTCCCCGGGACAGGGATCGGAGACCCAGTACTTC. Its translation: CASSSPGQGSETQYF.

J is TRBJ2-3 and V is TRBV27; 7 bases are shared with TRBD1. Germline lookup yields CDR1 MNHEY and CDR2 SMNVEV (reference sequence). V lost 2 bases, J lost 2 bases, and 4 bases stayed unmatched. The CDR3 is 15 amino acids. The CDR3 loop reads CASSLGDSDTDTQYF. In DNA, the CDR3 is TGTGCCAGCAGTTTAGGGGACAGTGACACAGATACGCAGTATTTT.

This rearrangement joins TRBV6-2 or TRBV6-3 to TRBJ1-2, with TRBD1 matching 9 bases. CDR3 size: 13 residues. Germline V CDR1 and CDR2: MNHEY, SVGEGT. V trimming: 5 bases; J trimming: 5 bases; junction bases outside the gene matches: 3. CDR3 sequence: CASSPGTGYGYTF. The CDR3, as DNA: TGTGCCAGCAGTCCCGGGACAGGGTATGGCTACACCTTC.

This chain uses TRBV5-1 with TRBJ2-7; tentative D call: TRBD1 (6 bases). The CDR3 runs to 15 residues. V shed 0 bases and J shed 5 bases, with 15 bases lying between them. Germline V gene data show CDR1 as SGHRS and CDR2 as YFSETQ. CDR3 bases: TGCGCCAGCAGCTTGGTCCAGGGGAAACGTAACGAGCAGTACTTC. It yields the protein CASSLVQGKRNEQYF.

This chain joins TRBV19 and TRBJ2-1; TRBD2 agrees at 9 bases. The V and J ends lost 4 bases and 9 bases, in that order; junction bases with no gene match: 7. The CDR3 has 14 residues. Germline V lookup: CDR1 LNHDA, CDR2 SQIVND (reference sequence). DNA for the CDR3: TGTGCCAGTAGTACGGGACTAGCAGGTAGTGAGCAGTTCTTC. Protein sequence: CASSTGLAGSEQFF.

V gene TRBV20-1 combines with J gene TRBJ1-2; 11 bases fit TRBD1. CDR1 is DFQATT, CDR2 SNEGSKA, per germline (reference sequence). The trim removed 3 bases at V and 4 bases at J, leaving 4 bases unmatched. The CDR3 contains 14 residues. This CDR3 is CSASGDRGSYGYTF. The CDR3 nucleotides read TGCAGTGCTAGTGGGGACAGGGGGTCCTATGGCTACACCTTC.

V and J are TRBV9 and TRBJ1-1; D might be TRBD1 (5 bases). CDR1 is SGDLS, CDR2 YYNGEE, per germline. CDR3 size: 13 residues. V lost 4 bases to trimming and J lost 5 bases, with 12 bases between them. The CDR3, as DNA: TGTGCCAGCAGCATTAGGGGTAATACTGAAGCTTTCTTT. It codes for CASSIRGNTEAFF.

The rearrangement links TRBV11-3 to TRBJ2-2; D is possibly TRBD2 (6 bases). V shed 5 bases and J shed 6 bases, with 19 bases lying between them. CDR3 length equals 16 residues. CDR1 is SGHNT, CDR2 YENEEA, per germline. As DNA, the CDR3 is TGTGCCAGCAGCCGTCGGGGACTCCAAACTCCCGGGGAGCTGTTTTTT. Protein product: CASSRRGLQTPGELFF.

This clone was seen just once. In DNA, the CDR3 is TGTGCCTGGATGGGGGGGGACTACGAGCAGTACTTC. As protein: CAWMGGDYEQYF. The V call is TRBV30, the J call TRBJ2-7, with 7 nucleotides matching TRBD2. V shed 4 bases and J 3 bases; nucleotides not matched to a gene: 3. From germline, CDR1 is GTSNPN and CDR2 SVGIG (reference sequence). The length of the CDR3 is 12 residues.

The genes are TRBV27 and TRBJ2-3, with 11 bases fitting TRBD1. This CDR3 is 19 amino acids long. The germline V gene has CDR1 MNHEY and CDR2 SMNVEV (reference sequence). V lost 7 bases to trimming and J lost 5 bases; unmatched junction nucleotides: 20. This chain's CDR3 is CASTIRGALDRGQKDTQYF. CDR3 nucleotides: TGTGCCAGCACCATTCGGGGGGCATTGGACAGGGGGCAGAAAGATACGCAGTATTTT.

CDR3 sequence: CASSLGLAPGDEQFF. The CDR3 nucleotides are TGTGCCAGCAGCTTAGGACTCGCCCCGGGGGATGAGCAGTTCTTC. The V call is TRBV11-3, the J call TRBJ2-1; D is possibly TRBD2 (6 bases). The germline V and J ends were trimmed by 1 base and 8 bases, with 15 bases remaining between them. The germline V gene has CDR1 SGHNT and CDR2 YENEEA. This CDR3 comprises 15 residues.

The chain employs TRBV19 and TRBJ1-2, with D maybe TRBD1 (6 bases). CDR1 and CDR2 (germline): LNHDA, SQIVND (reference sequence). Trimming stripped 6 bases from V and 5 bases from J, with 16 bases between. The CDR3 has 14 residues. The CDR3, as DNA: TGTGCCAGTAGAGACGGGGGGCAGGGTTATGGCTACACCTTC. Protein product: CASRDGGQGYGYTF.

The rearrangement links TRBV9 to TRBJ2-7; 7 positions agree with TRBD2. CDR3 size: 15 residues. Germline CDR1 reads SGDLS; CDR2 reads YYNGEE. With 0 bases clipped from V and 3 bases from J, the junction kept 6 bases outside the gene matches. The CDR3 loop reads CASSVAPGGDYEQYF. DNA of the CDR3: TGTGCCAGCAGCGTAGCCCCGGGGGGTGACTACGAGCAGTACTTC.

The chain recombines TRBV19 with TRBJ1-2; TRBD1 aligns across 9 bases. This CDR3 has 13 residues. In germline, CDR1 is LNHDA, CDR2 SQIVND (reference sequence). V shed 5 bases and J 8 bases; nucleotides not matched to a gene: 6. The CDR3 DNA reads as TGTGCCAGTAGTGTGGGACAGGGAGGCGGCTACACCTTC. Translation: CASSVGQGGGYTF.

The chain has TRBV30 and TRBJ2-1; unclear D gene. The V gene's germline CDR1 is GTSNPN and CDR2 SVGIG (reference sequence). This CDR3 is 12 amino acids long. Trimming removed 1 base from V and 9 bases from J, with 10 bases in between. The CDR3 region has the DNA TGTGCCTGGAGTGCGAGGAGAGGTGAGCAGTTCTTC. Protein product: CAWSARRGEQFF.

The chain links TRBV18 to TRBJ1-4; D gene uncertain. The CDR3 extends over 13 amino acids. CDR1 and CDR2 from the germline V gene are KGHSH and LQKENI. The V and J ends lost 0 bases and 10 bases respectively, with 9 bases between them. The DNA for the CDR3 is TGTGCCAGCTCACCACCCGGAGGGATAAAACTGTTTTTT. This gives the protein CASSPPGGIKLFF. The full variable domain, rest sourced from reference TRBV18 and TRBJ1-4, is NAGVMQNPRHLVRRRGQEARLRCSPMKGHSHVYWYRQLPEEGLKFMVYLQKENIIDESGMPKERFSAEFPKEGPSILRIQQVVRGDSAAYFCASSPPGGIKLFFGSGTQLSVL.